The 15 T cell receptor beta chains presented below share a single source sample, sequenced in a study of graft-versus-host responses after intestinal transplantation. The method was immunoSEQ multiplex PCR; TCRdb's version includes in-frame clones alone and lacks a portion of them. Of 25,000 or so clones in the sample, approximately 91% were seen once. The sample in question was PBMCs, obtained around 40 days after intestinal transplant. The receptors here all came from a human patient who received an intestinal transplant, so some T cells may come from the graft donor.

The V and J genes are TRBV27 and TRBJ2-5; D might be TRBD1 or TRBD2, each matching 5 bases. Trimming took 5 bases from V and 5 from J, leaving 24 bases between them. CDR1 is MNHEY, CDR2 SMNVEV, per germline (reference sequence). CDR3 length equals 17 residues. The CDR3 is CASSLIRDPSRAETQYF. In DNA, the CDR3 is TGTGCCAGCAGTCTTATCAGGGACCCCTCCAGGGCTGAGACCCAGTACTTC.

The rearrangement joins TRBV19 to TRBJ2-3; D gene uncertain. Trimming cost V 3 bases and J 2 bases, with 6 bases left between them. In germline, CDR1 is LNHDA, CDR2 SQIVND (reference sequence). The CDR3 extends over 13 amino acids. The CDR3 is CASSIASTDTQYF. CDR3 nucleotides: TGTGCCAGTAGTATCGCCTCCACAGATACGCAGTATTTT. Drawing the rest from reference TRBV19 and TRBJ2-3, the complete variable domain is DGGITQSPKYLFRKEGQNVTLSCEQNLNHDAMYWYRQDPGQGLRLIYYSQIVNDFQKGDIAEGYSVSREKKESFPLTVTSAQKNPTAFYLCASSIASTDTQYFGPGTRLTVL.

This chain links TRBV19 with TRBJ2-2, with D possibly matching TRBD1 (5 bases). In germline, CDR1 is LNHDA, CDR2 SQIVND (reference sequence). V was trimmed by 3 bases and J by 0 bases, leaving 20 bases between them. The CDR3 totals 19 residues. The CDR3 spells CASSIPKSKDRTNTGELFF. CDR3 DNA: TGTGCCAGTAGTATTCCGAAAAGTAAAGACAGAACGAACACCGGGGAGCTGTTTTTT.

The J gene is TRBJ1-1, the V gene TRBV29-1, with D possibly TRBD1 on 5 matching bases. The germline V gene encodes CDR1 SQVTM and CDR2 ANQGSEA. CDR3 size: 11 residues. V dropped 7 bases and J dropped 7 bases, with 13 bases sitting between them. The CDR3 bases are TGCAGCGCTAGTACGGGGGGTGAAGCTTTCTTT. Its translation: CSASTGGEAFF.

V and J are TRBV5-1 and TRBJ1-1; D is unclear. CDR3 length equals 13 residues. Trimming cost V 0 bases and J 4 bases, with 7 bases left between them. Germline-derived CDR1 and CDR2 are SGHRS and YFSETQ. Here the CDR3 DNA reads TGCGCCAGCAGCTTGGCCTGGGGCACTGAAGCTTTCTTT. This gives the protein CASSLAWGTEAFF.

V gene TRBV19 combines with J gene TRBJ1-4; 7 nucleotides line up with TRBD1. With V trimmed by 5 bases and J by 5 bases, 8 bases remained unmatched. The CDR3 runs 15 residues. Per the germline V gene, CDR1 is LNHDA and CDR2 is SQIVND (reference sequence). The CDR3 coding sequence is TGTGCCAGTAGTCCCGGGGCAGGGGGGAATGAAAAACTGTTTTTT. Residues: CASSPGAGGNEKLFF.

The rearrangement joins TRBV28 to TRBJ2-7; 7 positions match TRBD2. J lost 3 bases, V lost 5 bases, and 13 bases had no gene match. The CDR3 runs 16 residues. Germline-derived CDR1 and CDR2 are MDHEN and SYDVKM. The DNA for the CDR3 is TGTGCCAGCAGTACCCGAGGGAGCGGACTAGACTACGAGCAGTACTTC. This gives the protein CASSTRGSGLDYEQYF.

The V and J genes are TRBV5-1 and TRBJ2-2, with D unresolved. The V and J ends lost 3 bases and 9 bases respectively, with 6 bases between them. CDR3 length: 11 residues. The germline CDR1 and CDR2 sequences are SGHRS and YFSETQ. The CDR3 sequence: CASSSVRELFF. CDR3 coding DNA: TGCGCCAGCAGCTCGGTTAGGGAGCTGTTTTTT.

The V gene is TRBV29-1, the J gene TRBJ2-6; 9 nucleotides agree with TRBD1. The trim removed 6 bases at V and 0 bases at J, leaving 12 bases unmatched. The CDR3 consists of 18 residues. Looked up from germline, CDR1 is SQVTM and CDR2 is ANQGSEA. The CDR3 region is CSVRDRAVTPSGANVLTF. In nucleotides, the CDR3 is TGCAGCGTGAGGGACAGGGCTGTAACCCCCTCTGGGGCCAACGTCCTGACTTTC. Drawing the rest from reference TRBV29-1 and TRBJ2-6, the complete variable domain is SAVISQKPSRDICQRGTSLTIQCQVDSQVTMMFWYRQQPGQSLTLIATANQGSEATYESGFVIDKFPISRPNLTFSTLTVSNMSPEDSSIYLCSVRDRAVTPSGANVLTFGAGSRLTVL.

This sequence joins TRBV6-1 and TRBJ1-2; D not certain. Germline values: CDR1 MNHNS, CDR2 SASEGT. The V end lost 0 bases, the J end lost 2 bases, and 1 base lay between the germline ends. The CDR3 is made up of 12 amino acids. The CDR3 protein is CASSEANYGYTF. CDR3 DNA sequence: TGTGCCAGCAGTGAAGCAAACTATGGCTACACCTTC.

This chain joins TRBV6-5 and TRBJ2-5; weak D call: TRBD1 (6 bases). The length of the CDR3 is 15 residues. Trimming took off 6 bases at V and 1 base at J, with 15 bases between the two ends. CDR1 and CDR2 from the germline V gene are MNHEY and SVGAGI. CDR3 protein: CASSRNRASQETQYF. The CDR3, as DNA: TGTGCCAGCAGCCGCAACAGGGCTTCCCAAGAGACCCAGTACTTC.

In this sample, this clone turned up once. The chain couples TRBV27 to TRBJ2-7; 12 bases match TRBD2. The junction had 3 bases not matched to a gene; V was cut back by 6 bases and J by 3 bases. Germline-derived CDR1 and CDR2 are MNHEY and SMNVEV (reference sequence). The CDR3 totals 14 residues. The CDR3 nucleotides read TGTGCCAGCAGCGGACTAGCGGGGAACTACGAGCAGTACTTC. Its protein is CASSGLAGNYEQYF.

This rearrangement joins TRBV7-3 to TRBJ2-1, with a possible D match to TRBD2 (6 bases). The CDR3 spans 13 residues. The V end was cut by 5 bases, the J end by 12 bases, with 17 bases between. CDR1 and CDR2 (germline): SGHTA, FQGTGA. DNA for the CDR3: TGTGCCAGCAGCGCTGACCGACTAGGATGGCAGTTCTTC. This gives the protein CASSADRLGWQFF.

V is TRBV30 and J is TRBJ2-7; D gene uncertain. V dropped 3 bases and J dropped 0 bases, with 12 bases sitting between them. This CDR3 is built from 14 residues. CDR1 and CDR2 (germline): GTSNPN, SVGIG (reference sequence). Here the CDR3 reads CAWRKMMGSYEQYF. CDR3 nucleotides: TGTGCCTGGAGAAAAATGATGGGCTCCTACGAGCAGTACTTC. Full variable domain (rest looked up from reference TRBV30 and TRBJ2-7): SQTIHQWPATLVQPVGSPLSLECTVEGTSNPNLYWYRQAAGRGLQLLFYSVGIGQISSEVPQNLSASRPQDRQFILSSKKLLLSDSGFYLCAWRKMMGSYEQYFGPGTRLTVT.

The chain joins TRBV27 to TRBJ2-1, with D unclear. The CDR3 runs 14 residues. Trimming stripped 7 bases from V and 2 bases from J, with 12 bases between. Germline loops: CDR1 MNHEY, CDR2 SMNVEV (reference sequence). The DNA for the CDR3 is TGTGCCAGCATTTTTAGGGTAACCTACAATGAGCAGTTCTTC. Its translation: CASIFRVTYNEQFF.